These 20 T cell receptor beta chains came from one sample sequenced in a study of cytomegalovirus exposure and HLA in healthy donors. The PCR was carried out with 60 Vbeta primers and 13 Jbeta primers. The data were produced by immunoSEQ multiplex PCR, yet TCRdb's version contains in-frame clones alone and is incomplete. The repertoire holds around 200,000 clones, 70% to 85% seen once, with about 4.4% in the top ten. The source material was PBMCs. All receptors come from a young woman in good health and CMV-seropositive.

The chain recombines TRBV15 with TRBJ1-2; D is perhaps TRBD1 (6 bases). The length of the CDR3 is 15 residues. V shed 1 base and J shed 4 bases, with 13 bases lying between them. Germline V gives CDR1 LNHNV, CDR2 YYDKDF (reference sequence). The chain's CDR3 is CATSRGRDTTYGYTF. Written as DNA, the CDR3 is TGTGCCACCAGCAGAGGCCGGGACACGACCTATGGCTACACCTTC.

This chain links TRBV18 with TRBJ2-7; 8 nucleotides line up with TRBD1. Trimming cost V 4 bases and J 6 bases; bases outside gene matches: 11. This CDR3 is built from 15 residues. CDR1 and CDR2 (germline): KGHSH, LQKENI. The CDR3 DNA reads as TGTGCCAGCTCACTCGACAGGGGCCCATGGGTCGAGCAGTACTTC. Translated: CASSLDRGPWVEQYF. The full variable domain, rest sourced from reference TRBV18 and TRBJ2-7, is NAGVMQNPRHLVRRRGQEARLRCSPMKGHSHVYWYRQLPEEGLKFMVYLQKENIIDESGMPKERFSAEFPKEGPSILRIQQVVRGDSAAYFCASSLDRGPWVEQYFGPGTRLTVT.

The chain is built from TRBV5-1 and TRBJ2-7; no definite D call. The V end lost 4 bases, the J end lost 0 bases, and 8 bases lay between the germline ends. This CDR3 is 13 amino acids long. Germline CDR1 and CDR2: SGHRS and YFSETQ. CDR3 amino acids: CASSGDTSYEQYF. Here the CDR3 DNA reads TGCGCCAGCAGCGGCGACACCTCCTACGAGCAGTACTTC.

This chain connects TRBV4-3 to TRBJ2-5; 8 nucleotides match TRBD2. The CDR3 has 16 residues. V was pared by 0 bases and J by 1 base, with 4 bases of the junction left unmatched. In germline, CDR1 is LGHNA, CDR2 YSLEER. The DNA of the CDR3 is TGCGCCAGCAGCCAAGACGGCGCGGGAGGCCAAGAGACCCAGTACTTC. Translating gives CASSQDGAGGQETQYF.

This clone was seen more than once but under ten times. This sequence joins TRBV11-2 and TRBJ2-3; D is undetermined. There are 13 residues in the CDR3. CDR1 is SGHAT and CDR2 is FQNNGV in the germline V gene. Between the trimmed V and J ends, which lost 1 base and 3 bases, there was a span of 5 bases. Here the CDR3 reads CASSLGRTDTQYF. The CDR3 region has the DNA TGTGCCAGCAGCTTAGGCAGAACAGATACGCAGTATTTT.

This chain connects TRBV11-2 to TRBJ2-3; D gene unclear. Trimming took 4 bases from V and 5 from J, leaving 16 bases between them. CDR3 size: 15 residues. Germline V gives CDR1 SGHAT, CDR2 FQNNGV. CDR3 protein: CASSYRPVGGDTQYF. The CDR3 region has the DNA TGTGCCAGCAGCTACAGACCCGTAGGTGGAGATACGCAGTATTTT.

The V and J genes are TRBV2 and TRBJ2-2; D not resolved. This CDR3 contains 13 residues. Per the germline V gene, CDR1 is SNHLY and CDR2 is FYNNEI. Trimming took off 5 bases at V and 7 bases at J, with 11 bases between the two ends. The CDR3 spells CASSPEVGGELFF. The CDR3 DNA sequence: TGTGCCAGCAGTCCTGAGGTGGGCGGGGAGCTGTTTTTT.

This clone was detected a few times. This sequence joins TRBV11-3 and TRBJ2-2, with 8 bases aligning to TRBD1. Looked up from germline, CDR1 is SGHNT and CDR2 is YENEEA. After removal of 9 bases from V and 2 bases from J, the junction contained 2 bases not matched to a gene. The CDR3 contains 13 residues. The CDR3 region has the DNA TGTGCCAGTGGACAGGGAAACACCGGGGAGCTGTTTTTT. Translated, it gives CASGQGNTGELFF.

This chain uses TRBV7-2 with TRBJ2-7, with D uncertain. The CDR3 consists of 14 residues. Trimming took 3 bases from V and 7 from J, leaving 16 bases between them. Germline V gene lookup returns CDR1 SGHTA and CDR2 FQGNSA. The CDR3: CASSFSQTLDEQYF. The CDR3 nucleotides are TGTGCCAGCAGCTTCTCCCAGACTTTGGATGAGCAGTACTTC. The full variable domain, in which reference TRBV7-2 and TRBJ2-7 provide the parts outside the CDR3, is GAGVSQSPSNKVTEKGKDVELRCDPISGHTALYWYRQSLGQGLEFLIYFQGNSAPDKSGLPSDRFSAERTGGSVSTLTIQRTQQEDSAVYLCASSFSQTLDEQYFGPGTRLTVT.

The chain has TRBV30 and TRBJ1-2, with D hard to call. Germline V CDR1 and CDR2: GTSNPN, SVGIG (reference sequence). Trimming took 6 bases from V and 4 from J, leaving 15 bases between them. The CDR3 sequence is 13 residues long. CDR3 loop: CACLPTETYGYTF. The CDR3, as DNA: TGTGCCTGCCTCCCTACAGAGACCTATGGCTACACCTTC. The variable domain in full, with the rest retrieved from reference TRBV30 and TRBJ1-2, is SQTIHQWPATLVQPVGSPLSLECTVEGTSNPNLYWYRQAAGRGLQLLFYSVGIGQISSEVPQNLSASRPQDRQFILSSKKLLLSDSGFYLCACLPTETYGYTFGSGTRLTVV.

The chain couples TRBV10-3 to TRBJ2-7; the match to TRBD1 covers 8 bases. CDR3 size: 14 residues. V was clipped by 6 bases and J by 4 bases; unmatched bases: 8. Germline loops: CDR1 ENHRY, CDR2 SYGVKD. The CDR3 reads CAIRAGQGAYEQYF. CDR3 nucleotide sequence: TGTGCCATCAGGGCTGGGCAGGGGGCGTACGAGCAGTACTTC.

This sequence joins TRBV29-1 and TRBJ2-2, with 7 bases that match TRBD1. CDR1 is SQVTM and CDR2 is ANQGSEA in the germline V gene. This CDR3 is built from 15 residues. After removal of 6 bases from V and 1 base from J, the junction contained 8 bases not matched to a gene. CDR3 DNA: TGCAGCGTGACAGAGGACAGGCAGAACACCGGGGAGCTGTTTTTT. It translates to CSVTEDRQNTGELFF.

The rearrangement joins TRBV19 to TRBJ2-7, with a possible D match to TRBD2 (5 bases). The CDR3 contains 14 residues. The germline gives CDR1 LNHDA, CDR2 SQIVND (reference sequence). Between the trimmed V and J ends, which lost 0 bases and 2 bases, there was a span of 8 bases. CDR3 loop: CASSIDIGTYEQYF. As DNA, the CDR3 is TGTGCCAGTAGTATAGATATCGGGACCTACGAGCAGTACTTC.

The rearrangement joins TRBV7-8 to TRBJ1-2; D may be TRBD1 (5 bases). The germline V and J ends were trimmed by 1 base and 7 bases, with 13 bases remaining between them. Germline values: CDR1 SGHVS, CDR2 FQNEAQ. CDR3 length: 14 residues. CDR3 amino acids: CASSLGGLGGGYTF. The CDR3 DNA reads TGTGCCAGCAGCTTAGGTGGCTTGGGGGGTGGCTACACCTTC.

The rearrangement links TRBV7-6 to TRBJ1-3; D ambiguous. There are 15 residues in the CDR3. CDR1 is SGHVS, CDR2 FNYEAQ, per germline. V was trimmed by 5 bases and J by 2 bases, leaving 13 bases between them. CDR3 DNA: TGTGCCAGCAGCCCCCCGCAGGCAGCTGGAAACACCATATATTTT. It translates to CASSPPQAAGNTIYF.

The rearrangement uses TRBV2 and TRBJ2-1, with 7 nucleotides matching TRBD2. Germline CDR1 is SNHLY and CDR2 is FYNNEI. V was clipped by 6 bases and J by 0 bases; unmatched bases: 2. The CDR3 loop spans 14 amino acids. The CDR3 nucleotides read TGTGCCAGCAGCTCGGGGGGCTCCTACAATGAGCAGTTCTTC. This encodes CASSSGGSYNEQFF.

The chain joins TRBV15 to TRBJ2-3; 7 positions agree with TRBD1. The V and J ends lost 1 base and 4 bases, in that order; junction bases with no gene match: 5. CDR3 size: 15 residues. The germline V gene has CDR1 LNHNV and CDR2 YYDKDF (reference sequence). DNA of the CDR3: TGTGCCACCAGCAGAGGAGGGGGCAGGTCAGATACGCAGTATTTT. It is translated as CATSRGGGRSDTQYF.

The chain links TRBV4-1 to TRBJ2-7; TRBD2 is a possible D gene (5 bases). V was trimmed by 0 bases and J by 4 bases, leaving 16 bases between them. The CDR3 is 16 residues long. In germline, CDR1 is MGHRA, CDR2 YSYEKL. CDR3 amino acids: CASSQDIASTYYEQYF. The CDR3 DNA reads as TGCGCCAGCAGCCAAGATATCGCTAGCACTTATTACGAGCAGTACTTC.

The genes are TRBV2 and TRBJ1-4, with 8 bases identical to TRBD1. J lost 8 bases, V lost 8 bases, and 7 bases had no gene match. CDR3 size: 13 residues. Germline loops: CDR1 SNHLY, CDR2 FYNNEI. This CDR3 is CASGRQGWEKLFF. Here the CDR3 DNA reads TGTGCCAGCGGCCGACAGGGGTGGGAAAAACTGTTTTTT.

The genes are TRBV4-3 and TRBJ1-2; tentative D call: TRBD1 (6 bases). Germline V CDR1 and CDR2: LGHNA, YSLEER. The V and J ends lost 1 base and 8 bases respectively, with 11 bases between them. This CDR3 spans 13 amino acids. This CDR3 is CASSQGSRGGYTF. CDR3 DNA: TGCGCCAGCAGCCAAGGTAGCAGGGGAGGCTACACCTTC.